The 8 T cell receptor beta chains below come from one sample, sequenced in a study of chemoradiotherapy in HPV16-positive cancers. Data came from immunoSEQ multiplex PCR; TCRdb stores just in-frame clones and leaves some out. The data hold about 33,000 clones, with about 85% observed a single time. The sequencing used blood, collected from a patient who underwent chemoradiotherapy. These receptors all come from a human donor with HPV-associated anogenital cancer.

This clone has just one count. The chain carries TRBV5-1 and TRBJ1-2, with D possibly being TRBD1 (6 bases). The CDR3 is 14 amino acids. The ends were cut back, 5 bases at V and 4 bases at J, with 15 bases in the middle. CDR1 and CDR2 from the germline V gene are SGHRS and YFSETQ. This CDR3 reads CASRDLGAGYGYTF. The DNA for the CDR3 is TGCGCCAGCAGAGACTTGGGGGCGGGCTATGGCTACACCTTC.

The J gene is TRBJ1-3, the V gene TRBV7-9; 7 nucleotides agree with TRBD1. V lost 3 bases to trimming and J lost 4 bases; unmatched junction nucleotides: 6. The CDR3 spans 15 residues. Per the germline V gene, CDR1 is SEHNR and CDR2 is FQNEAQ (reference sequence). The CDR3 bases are TGTGCCAGCAGCTTTGCCGACAGGGCAGGAAACACCATATATTTT. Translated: CASSFADRAGNTIYF.

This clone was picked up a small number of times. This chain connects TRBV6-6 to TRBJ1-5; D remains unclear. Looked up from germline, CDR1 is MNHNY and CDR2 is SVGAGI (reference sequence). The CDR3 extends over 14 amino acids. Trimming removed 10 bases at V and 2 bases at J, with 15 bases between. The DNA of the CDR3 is TGTGCCATCAAGACGGGATATGGCAATCAGCCCCAGCATTTT. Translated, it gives CAIKTGYGNQPQHF.

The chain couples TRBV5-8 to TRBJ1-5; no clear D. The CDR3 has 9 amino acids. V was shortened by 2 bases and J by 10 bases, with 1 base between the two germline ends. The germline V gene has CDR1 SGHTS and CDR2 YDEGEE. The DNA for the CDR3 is TGTGCCAGCAGCTTTCCCCAGCATTTT. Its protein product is CASSFPQHF.

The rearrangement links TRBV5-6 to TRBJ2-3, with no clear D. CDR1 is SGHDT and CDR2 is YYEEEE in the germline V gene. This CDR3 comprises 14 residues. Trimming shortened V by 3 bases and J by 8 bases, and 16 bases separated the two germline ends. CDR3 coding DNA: TGTGCCAGCAGCTCCCTGAGCCTAGGCCCTACGCAGTATTTT. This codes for CASSSLSLGPTQYF.

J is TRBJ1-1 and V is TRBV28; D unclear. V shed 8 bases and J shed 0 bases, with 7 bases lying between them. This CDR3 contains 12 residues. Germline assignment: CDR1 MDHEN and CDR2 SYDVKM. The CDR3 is CASGFMNTEAFF. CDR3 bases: TGTGCCAGCGGATTCATGAACACTGAAGCTTTCTTT.

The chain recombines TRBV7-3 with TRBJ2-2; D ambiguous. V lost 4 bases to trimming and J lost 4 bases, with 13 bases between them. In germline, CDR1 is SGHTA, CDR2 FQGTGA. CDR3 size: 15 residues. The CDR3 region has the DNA TGTGCCAGCAGCTCGGGCAGGTCCTTCACCGGGGAGCTGTTTTTT. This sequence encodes CASSSGRSFTGELFF.

DNA of the CDR3: TGTGCCAGCAGCCCCTACGGTTCCAACTATGGCTACACCTTC. Translated: CASSPYGSNYGYTF. This rearrangement joins TRBV14 to TRBJ1-2, with unresolved D. Trimming took 4 bases from V and 2 from J, leaving 11 bases between them. The CDR3 totals 14 residues. Germline CDR1 reads SGHDN; CDR2 reads FVKESK.